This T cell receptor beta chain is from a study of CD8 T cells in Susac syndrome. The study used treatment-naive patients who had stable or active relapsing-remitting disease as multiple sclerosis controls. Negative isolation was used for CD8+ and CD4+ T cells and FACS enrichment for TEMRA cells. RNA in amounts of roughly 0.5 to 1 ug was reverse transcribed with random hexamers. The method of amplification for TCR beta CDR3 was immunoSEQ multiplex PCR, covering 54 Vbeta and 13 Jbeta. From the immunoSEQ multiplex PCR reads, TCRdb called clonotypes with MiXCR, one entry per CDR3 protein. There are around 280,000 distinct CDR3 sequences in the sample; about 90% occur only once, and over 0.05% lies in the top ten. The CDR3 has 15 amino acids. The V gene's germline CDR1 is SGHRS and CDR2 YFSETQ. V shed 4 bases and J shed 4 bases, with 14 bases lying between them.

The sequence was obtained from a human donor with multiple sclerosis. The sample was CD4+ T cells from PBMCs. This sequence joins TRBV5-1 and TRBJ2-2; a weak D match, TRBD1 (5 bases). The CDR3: CASSQTADSTGELFF. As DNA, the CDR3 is TGCGCCAGCAGCCAAACTGCCGACAGCACCGGGGAGCTGTTTTTT.